This T cell receptor beta chain stems from a study of OX40 agonist ivuxolimab in advanced cancers. Across the whole study: Patients received ivuxolimab, an intravenous treatment, every 2 weeks at 0.01 to 10 mg/kg. A male proportion of approximately 83% was recorded, with mean age 60 years and range roughly 23 to 85.

The repertoire was sequenced with immunoSEQ multiplex PCR; TCRdb's copy has only in-frame clones and lacks some. The sample has some 81,000 clones, around 86% seen once; the top ten hold 6.2%. CDR3 size: 13 residues. Germline CDR1 is SGHRS and CDR2 is YFSETQ. V was clipped by 1 base and J by 4 bases, with 8 bases between them. This clone was picked up one time. Individuals having autoimmune disease history or systemic immunosuppression were not enrolled. The TCR comes from an adult with an advanced solid tumor such as melanoma, head and neck, liver or kidney cancer. The sequenced sample was CD4+ or CD8+ T cells sorted from blood, obtained in a trial of the OX40 agonist ivuxolimab. The genes are TRBV5-1 and TRBJ1-2; D remains unclear. CDR3 residues: CASSLSPSYGYTF. The CDR3 DNA sequence: TGCGCCAGCAGCTTGAGCCCTAGCTATGGCTACACCTTC.